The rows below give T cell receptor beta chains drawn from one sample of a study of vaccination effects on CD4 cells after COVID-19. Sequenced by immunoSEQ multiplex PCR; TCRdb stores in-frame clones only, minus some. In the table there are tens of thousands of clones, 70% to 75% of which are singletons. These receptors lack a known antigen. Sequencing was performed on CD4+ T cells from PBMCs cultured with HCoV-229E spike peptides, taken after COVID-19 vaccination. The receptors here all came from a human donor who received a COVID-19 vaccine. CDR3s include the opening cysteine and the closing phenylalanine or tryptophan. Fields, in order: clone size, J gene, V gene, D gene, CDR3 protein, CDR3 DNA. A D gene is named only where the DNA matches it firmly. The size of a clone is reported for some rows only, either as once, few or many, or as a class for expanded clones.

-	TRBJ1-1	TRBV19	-	CASRGRNTEAFF	TGTGCCAGTAGGGGTCGGAACACTGAAGCTTTCTTT
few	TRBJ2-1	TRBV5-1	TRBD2	CASSIGTNPYNEQFF	TGCGCCAGCAGCATTGGGACTAACCCCTACAATGAGCAGTTCTTC
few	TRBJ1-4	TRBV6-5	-	CASSYRLTASEKLFF	TGTGCCAGCAGTTACAGGCTCACGGCAAGTGAAAAACTGTTTTTT
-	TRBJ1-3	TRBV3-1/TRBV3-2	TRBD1	CASSARTGNSGNTIYF	TGTGCCAGCAGCGCCCGGACAGGGAACTCTGGAAACACCATATATTTT
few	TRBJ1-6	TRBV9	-	CASSSSVVSPLHF	TGTGCCAGCAGCTCATCAGTGGTTTCACCCCTCCACTTT
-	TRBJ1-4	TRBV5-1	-	CASSLGGQPGLFF	TGCGCCAGCAGCTTGGGGGGGCAGCCAGGTCTGTTTTTT
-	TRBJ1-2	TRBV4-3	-	CASSHRQRGQGYTF	TGCGCCAGCAGCCATCGACAGCGAGGTCAGGGCTACACCTTC
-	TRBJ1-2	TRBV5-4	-	CASSLGTAYGYTF	TGTGCCAGCAGCCTCGGGACGGCCTATGGCTACACCTTC
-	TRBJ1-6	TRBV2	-	CASSERRASYNSPLHF	TGTGCCAGCAGTGAACGTAGAGCGTCCTATAATTCACCCCTCCACTTT
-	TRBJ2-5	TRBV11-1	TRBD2	CASSLLAGALETQYF	TGTGCCAGCAGCTTGCTAGCGGGGGCCTTAGAGACCCAGTACTTC
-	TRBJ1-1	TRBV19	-	CASSTRQNTEAFF	TGTGCCAGTAGTACGCGACAGAACACTGAAGCTTTCTTT
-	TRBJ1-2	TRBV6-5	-	CASRNSGNYGYTF	TGTGCCAGCAGGAATTCAGGGAACTATGGCTACACCTTC
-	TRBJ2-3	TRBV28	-	CASSPPSMMDTQYF	TGTGCCAGCAGTCCTCCCTCTATGATGGATACGCAGTATTTT
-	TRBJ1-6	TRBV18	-	CASSPARYNSPLHF	TGTGCCAGCTCACCAGCTCGGTATAATTCACCCCTCCACTTT
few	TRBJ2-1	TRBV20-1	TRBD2	CSASSGVLAYNEQFF	TGCAGTGCGAGTAGCGGGGTATTAGCCTACAATGAGCAGTTCTTC
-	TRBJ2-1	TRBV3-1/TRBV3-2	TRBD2	CASSQGSGGHLYNEQFF	TGTGCCAGCAGCCAGGGTAGCGGGGGACACCTCTACAATGAGCAGTTCTTC
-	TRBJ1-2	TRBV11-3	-	CASSSSRANYGYTF	TGTGCCAGCAGCTCGTCCAGGGCTAACTATGGCTACACCTTC
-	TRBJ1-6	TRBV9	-	CASSVDLDNSNSPLHF	TGTGCCAGCAGCGTAGACCTCGACAACAGTAATTCACCCCTCCACTTT
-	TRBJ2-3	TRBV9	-	CASSVVPQGPDTQYF	TGTGCCAGCAGCGTAGTCCCCCAGGGGCCAGATACGCAGTATTTT
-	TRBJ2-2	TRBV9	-	CASSVGGPGELFF	TGTGCCAGCAGCGTAGGGGGGCCCGGGGAGCTGTTTTTT
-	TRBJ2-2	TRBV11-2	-	CASSSRVSGELFF	TGTGCCAGCAGCTCCAGGGTTTCGGGGGAGCTGTTTTTT
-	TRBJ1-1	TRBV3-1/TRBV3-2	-	CASSQGGAFTEAFF	TGTGCCAGCAGCCAAGGCGGGGCCTTCACTGAAGCTTTCTTT
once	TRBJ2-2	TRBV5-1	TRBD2	CASSLARESGGQNTGELFF	TGCGCCAGCAGCCTCGCCCGGGAAAGCGGGGGGCAAAACACCGGGGAGCTGTTTTTT
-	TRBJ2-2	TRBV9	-	CASSWDTINTGELFF	TGTGCCAGCAGCTGGGACACGATAAACACCGGGGAGCTGTTTTTT
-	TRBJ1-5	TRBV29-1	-	CSVGGGSDQPQHF	TGCAGCGTTGGGGGAGGCTCTGATCAGCCCCAGCATTTT
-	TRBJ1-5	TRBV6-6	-	CASSAGGGSNQPQHF	TGTGCCAGCAGTGCCGGGGGGGGGAGCAATCAGCCCCAGCATTTT
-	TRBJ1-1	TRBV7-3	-	CASSLGGDNTEAFF	TGTGCCAGCAGCTTAGGAGGGGATAACACTGAAGCTTTCTTT
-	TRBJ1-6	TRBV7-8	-	CASSARGSGSPLHF	TGTGCCAGCAGCGCTCGGGGATCTGGTTCACCCCTCCACTTT
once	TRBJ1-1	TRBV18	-	CASSPLKETILNTEAFF	TGTGCCAGCTCACCACTTAAGGAGACCATCTTGAACACTGAAGCTTTCTTT
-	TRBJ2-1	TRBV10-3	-	CAISSGQILNEQFF	TGTGCCATCAGTTCGGGGCAGATTCTCAATGAGCAGTTCTTC
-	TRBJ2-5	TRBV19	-	CASSIGSTGGQETQYF	TGTGCCAGTAGTATTGGGTCCACCGGGGGCCAAGAGACCCAGTACTTC
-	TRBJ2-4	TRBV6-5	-	CASSYSRGGKNIQYF	TGTGCCAGCAGTTACTCCAGGGGAGGAAAAAACATTCAGTACTTC
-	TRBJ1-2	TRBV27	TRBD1	CASRGPGGANYGYTF	TGTGCCAGCAGAGGACCAGGGGGCGCAAACTATGGCTACACCTTC
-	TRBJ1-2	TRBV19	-	CASGDRSLYGYTF	TGTGCCAGTGGTGACAGGTCCCTCTATGGCTACACCTTC
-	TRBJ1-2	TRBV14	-	CASSQDLKGNGYTF	TGTGCCAGCAGCCAAGATCTAAAGGGAAATGGCTACACCTTC
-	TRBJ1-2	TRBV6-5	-	CASRMGGGRLGYTF	TGTGCCAGCAGGATGGGAGGGGGTCGCTTAGGCTACACCTTC
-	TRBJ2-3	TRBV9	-	CASSVFKSPDTQYF	TGTGCCAGCAGCGTGTTTAAAAGTCCAGATACGCAGTATTTT
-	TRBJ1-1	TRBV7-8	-	CASSPRAELDLNTEAFF	TGTGCCAGCAGCCCCCGGGCGGAACTAGATTTGAACACTGAAGCTTTCTTT
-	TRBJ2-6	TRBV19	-	CASSIDPSGANVLTF	TGTGCCAGTAGTATAGACCCCTCTGGGGCCAACGTCCTGACTTTC
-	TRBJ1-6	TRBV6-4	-	CASSEEDNSPLHF	TGTGCCAGCAGTGAGGAGGATAATTCACCCCTCCACTTT
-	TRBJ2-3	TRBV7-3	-	CASSLKGTDTQYF	TGTGCCAGCAGCTTGAAGGGCACAGATACGCAGTATTTT
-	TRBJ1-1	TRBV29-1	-	CSVDKGQNTEAFF	TGCAGCGTTGATAAAGGACAGAACACTGAAGCTTTCTTT
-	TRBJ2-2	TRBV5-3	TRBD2	CARSLWGTSGNTGELFF	TGTGCCAGAAGCTTGTGGGGGACTAGCGGGAACACCGGGGAGCTGTTTTTT
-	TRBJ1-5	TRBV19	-	CASSFGQLNQPQHF	TGTGCCAGTAGTTTCGGACAGCTCAATCAGCCCCAGCATTTT
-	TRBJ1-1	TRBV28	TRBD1	CASLSPPGTANTEAFF	TGTGCCAGCCTTTCCCCTCCCGGGACAGCGAACACTGAAGCTTTCTTT
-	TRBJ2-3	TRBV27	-	CASQSGGATDTQYF	TGTGCCAGCCAAAGTGGGGGGGCAACAGATACGCAGTATTTT
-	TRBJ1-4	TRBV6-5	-	CASSYSVGEKLFF	TGTGCCAGCAGTTACTCTGTAGGCGAAAAACTGTTTTTT
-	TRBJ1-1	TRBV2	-	CASSEMGGDTEAFF	TGTGCCAGCAGTGAAATGGGTGGGGACACTGAAGCTTTCTTT
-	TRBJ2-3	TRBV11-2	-	CASSPYSQEDTQYF	TGTGCCAGCAGCCCATATAGTCAGGAAGATACGCAGTATTTT
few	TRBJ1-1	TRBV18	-	CASSHGGVTEAFF	TGTGCCAGCTCACACGGCGGCGTCACTGAAGCTTTCTTT